This TCR beta chain was obtained from a study of OX40 agonist ivuxolimab in advanced cancers. Study as a whole: Patients receiving dose escalation had hepatocellular carcinoma, melanoma, renal cell or head and neck cancer. Averaging 60 years in age, with a range of roughly 20 to 90, the cohort was approximately 83% male. Prior therapy, whether anti-PD-1, anti-PD-L1 or anti-CTLA-4, was allowed, and roughly 41% had some.

Findings and limits, study-wide: On average, CD8+ T cells had more expanded clones than CD4+.

Sequenced by immunoSEQ multiplex PCR; TCRdb stores in-frame clones only, minus some. The sample lists approximately 90,000 clones; about 88% were seen once. Concerning this clone: Its antigen remains unidentified.

The CDR3 sequence is 15 residues long. The germline V gene has CDR1 SGHRS and CDR2 YFSETQ. J lost 1 base, V lost 0 bases, and 3 bases had no gene match. This clonotype was obtained from an adult with an advanced solid tumor such as melanoma, head and neck, liver or kidney cancer. This chain uses TRBV5-1 with TRBJ1-1; 7 bases agree with TRBD1. The sample consisted of CD4+ or CD8+ T cells sorted from blood, taken in a trial of the OX40 agonist ivuxolimab. The CDR3 bases are TGCGCCAGCAGCTTGGAGGGACAGAAGAACACTGAAGCTTTCTTT. Protein sequence: CASSLEGQKNTEAFF.